A single sample is the source of the 27 T cell receptor beta chains below, sequenced in a study of blood T cell repertoires in COVID-19. This table comes from immunoSEQ multiplex PCR, and its TCRdb copy is limited to in-frame clones, with some not included. The sample includes about 170,000 clones, about 80% of them seen just once. What was sequenced was peripheral blood. The source of these receptors is a woman over 75 with acute or convalescent COVID-19.

V is TRBV27 and J is TRBJ2-1, with TRBD2 matching 10 bases. J gave up 8 bases and V 1 base, and 11 bases lay outside the gene matches. Germline V lookup: CDR1 MNHEY, CDR2 SMNVEV (reference sequence). The CDR3 contains 17 residues. The CDR3 is CASSLWRLAGVGDEQFF. The CDR3 DNA follows: TGTGCCAGCAGTTTATGGCGACTAGCGGGTGTAGGGGATGAGCAGTTCTTC.

This clone came up once. The chain joins TRBV12-3 or TRBV12-4 to TRBJ2-5; 7 bases line up with TRBD2. The CDR3 sequence is 13 residues long. The V segment lost 6 bases and the J segment 1 base; nucleotides outside the gene matches: 2. CDR3: CASSASGQETQYF. In DNA form, the CDR3 reads TGTGCCAGCAGCGCTAGCGGCCAAGAGACCCAGTACTTC.

The chain employs TRBV5-4 and TRBJ2-3, with TRBD2 matching over 8 bases. J was trimmed by 3 bases and V by 3 bases; bases with no gene match: 15. CDR1 and CDR2 from the germline V gene are SGHNT and YYREEE (reference sequence). The CDR3 has 18 residues. The CDR3 DNA sequence: TGTGCCAGCAGCTCCACCCATCTTTTAGCGGGGAAAACAGATACGCAGTATTTT. Its translation is CASSSTHLLAGKTDTQYF.

The chain recombines TRBV5-1 with TRBJ2-5, with 7 bases matching TRBD1. CDR1 and CDR2 (germline): SGHRS, YFSETQ. This CDR3 is 13 amino acids long. After removal of 8 bases from V and 4 bases from J, the junction contained 8 bases not matched to a gene. The DNA of the CDR3 is TGCGCCAGTTTCGACCCAGGGGGAGAGACCCAGTACTTC. It encodes CASFDPGGETQYF.

V is TRBV10-1 and J is TRBJ2-7; no reliable D call. The V end was cut by 3 bases, the J end by 2 bases, with 8 bases between. The CDR3 has 13 residues. Germline CDR1 WNHNN, CDR2 SYGVQD (reference sequence). CDR3 sequence (DNA): TGCGCCAGCAGTGATGGTAGTACCTACGAGCAGTACTTC. Translated, it gives CASSDGSTYEQYF.

The chain employs TRBV29-1 and TRBJ1-2; weak D call: TRBD1 (6 bases). This CDR3 is 11 amino acids long. Germline V gene sequence: CDR1 SQVTM, CDR2 ANQGSEA. The germline V and J ends were trimmed by 8 bases and 6 bases, with 13 bases remaining between them. CDR3 sequence reads: CSTQTGHGYTF. The CDR3 nucleotides are TGCAGCACCCAGACAGGACATGGCTACACCTTC.

The chain carries TRBV7-2 and TRBJ2-7, with 8 bases identical to TRBD2. CDR1 and CDR2 (germline): SGHTA, FQGNSA. There are 14 residues in the CDR3. J lost 6 bases, V lost 0 bases, and 4 bases had no gene match. In nucleotides, the CDR3 is TGTGCCAGCAGCTTAGCAACTCTAGCGGGCGAGCAGTACTTC. Its translation is CASSLATLAGEQYF.

V usage is TRBV9 and J usage is TRBJ2-2, with 10 bases identical to TRBD2. This CDR3 is 15 amino acids long. V shed 8 bases and J 4 bases; nucleotides not matched to a gene: 8. In germline, CDR1 is SGDLS, CDR2 YYNGEE. The CDR3 nucleotides read TGTGCCAGTCATAGCGGGGGGACACCCACCGGGGAGCTGTTTTTT. This sequence encodes CASHSGGTPTGELFF.

The chain carries TRBV3-1 (or the pseudogene TRBV3-2) and TRBJ1-1; 8 positions match TRBD1. Germline CDR1 LGHDT, CDR2 YNNKEL (reference sequence). With 2 bases clipped from V and 4 bases from J, the junction kept 3 bases outside the gene matches. The CDR3 covers 14 residues. The CDR3 loop is CASSQKTGATEAFF. CDR3 bases: TGTGCCAGCAGCCAAAAGACAGGGGCCACTGAAGCTTTCTTT.

The CDR3 DNA follows: TGTGCCAGCAGGGCCCCGACAAGCTTAGGGGGTGAGCAGTACTTC. Amino acid sequence: CASRAPTSLGGEQYF. The chain links TRBV21-1 to TRBJ2-7; the D call of TRBD1 is as the table states it, not checked on the DNA. TRBV21-1 is flagged as a pseudogene. The CDR3 is 15 residues long.

The sample holds one count of this clone. CDR3 DNA sequence: TGTGCCAGCAGTCAGGACAGGGTCGACCAGCCCCAGCATTTT. This encodes CASSQDRVDQPQHF. The gene calls are TRBV2 and TRBJ1-5; 8 nucleotides line up with TRBD1. CDR1 and CDR2 from the germline V gene are SNHLY and FYNNEI. The CDR3 loop spans 14 amino acids. Trimming removed 5 bases from V and 7 bases from J; junction bases left unmatched: 7.

The chain employs TRBV7-2 and TRBJ1-5; D gene ambiguous. The V end lost 5 bases, the J end lost 2 bases, and 10 bases lay between the germline ends. CDR3 length: 14 residues. CDR1 is SGHTA and CDR2 is FQGNSA in the germline V gene. The chain's CDR3 is CASSPNTGNQPQHF. In nucleotides, the CDR3 is TGTGCCAGCAGCCCGAACACCGGCAATCAGCCCCAGCATTTT.

This sequence joins TRBV19 and TRBJ1-1, with D possibly TRBD1 on 5 matching bases. The length of the CDR3 is 13 residues. Trimming pared 7 bases from V and 0 bases from J, leaving 9 bases between. Germline-derived CDR1 and CDR2 are LNHDA and SQIVND (reference sequence). The CDR3 is CASTSTVNTEAFF. In DNA form, the CDR3 reads TGTGCCAGTACCTCGACAGTGAACACTGAAGCTTTCTTT. The variable domain in full, completed from reference TRBV19 and TRBJ1-1, reads DGGITQSPKYLFRKEGQNVTLSCEQNLNHDAMYWYRQDPGQGLRLIYYSQIVNDFQKGDIAEGYSVSREKKESFPLTVTSAQKNPTAFYLCASTSTVNTEAFFGQGTRLTVV.

This chain's CDR3 is CASSVALAAQETQYF. The CDR3 nucleotides read TGTGCCAGCAGCGTAGCCTTAGCGGCTCAAGAGACCCAGTACTTC. V and J are TRBV9 and TRBJ2-5; a possible D gene is TRBD2 (6 bases). The length of the CDR3 is 15 residues. CDR1 is SGDLS and CDR2 is YYNGEE in the germline V gene. V lost 0 bases and J 2 bases, leaving 11 bases between the germline ends.

This chain uses TRBV15 with TRBJ2-2, with D possibly TRBD2 on 5 matching bases. CDR1 is LNHNV, CDR2 YYDKDF, per germline (reference sequence). The CDR3 covers 13 residues. Trimming stripped 1 base from V and 12 bases from J, with 12 bases between. CDR3 nucleotide sequence: TGTGCCACCAGCAGAGCTTCGGAGGTGAAGCTGTTTTTT. Translation gives CATSRASEVKLFF.

The chain employs TRBV2 and TRBJ2-7; 8 nucleotides align to TRBD1. CDR3 length equals 15 residues. Germline values: CDR1 SNHLY, CDR2 FYNNEI. J was trimmed by 0 bases and V by 6 bases; bases with no gene match: 7. CDR3 amino acids: CASRLTGTGSYEQYF. DNA for the CDR3: TGTGCCAGCAGGCTTACCGGGACAGGCTCCTACGAGCAGTACTTC.

The chain recombines TRBV27 with TRBJ2-5, with D maybe TRBD1 (8 bases). The V gene's germline CDR1 is MNHEY and CDR2 SMNVEV (reference sequence). This CDR3 has 14 residues. Trimming cost V 7 bases and J 3 bases, with 15 bases left between them. The CDR3 sequence: CASTLQGGEETQYF. The DNA of the CDR3 is TGTGCCAGCACCTTACAGGGGGGGGAAGAGACCCAGTACTTC.

The J gene is TRBJ2-3, the V gene TRBV11-3; the D gene is possibly TRBD2 (5 bases). The germline V gene encodes CDR1 SGHNT and CDR2 YENEEA. V gave up 1 base and J gave up 2 bases, with 7 bases separating them. CDR3 size: 14 residues. CDR3 DNA sequence: TGTGCCAGCAGCTTAGGCGGGTACACAGATACGCAGTATTTT. Its translation: CASSLGGYTDTQYF.

The chain employs TRBV7-3 and TRBJ2-7, with a weak D call TRBD2 (6 bases). The V and J ends lost 6 bases and 5 bases respectively, with 23 bases between them. The length of the CDR3 is 16 residues. Germline V lookup: CDR1 SGHTA, CDR2 FQGTGA. The CDR3 sequence is CASSPPGGTTDHEQYF. The CDR3 bases are TGTGCCAGCAGTCCCCCAGGCGGGACCACAGACCACGAGCAGTACTTC.

The genes are TRBV30 and TRBJ2-7; 7 bases line up with TRBD1. J lost 5 bases, V lost 0 bases, and 4 bases had no gene match. This CDR3 spans 13 amino acids. Germline V gene lookup returns CDR1 GTSNPN and CDR2 SVGIG (reference sequence). This CDR3 is CAWSVQGPHEQYF. The CDR3 DNA follows: TGTGCCTGGAGTGTACAGGGGCCACACGAGCAGTACTTC.

This CDR3 reads CASSPFESSGNTIYF. Here the CDR3 DNA reads TGTGCCAGCAGCCCCTTCGAGAGCTCTGGAAACACCATATATTTT. The V gene is TRBV7-6, the J gene TRBJ1-3; D ambiguous. Trimming removed 5 bases at V and 0 bases at J, with 11 bases between. Germline CDR1 reads SGHVS; CDR2 reads FNYEAQ. The CDR3 totals 15 residues.

CDR3 nucleotides: TGTGCCAGCAGTTCTCATAAAGCCTCGGGAGCTTTCTTT. Encoded protein: CASSSHKASGAFF. The rearrangement links TRBV6-2 or TRBV6-3 to TRBJ1-1; D not certain. This CDR3 contains 13 residues. The germline V and J ends were trimmed by 4 bases and 10 bases, with 16 bases remaining between them. Germline loops: CDR1 MNHEY, CDR2 SVGEGT.

This chain joins TRBV7-6 and TRBJ2-7; TRBD1 matches 10 bases. V was pared by 5 bases and J by 0 bases, with 10 bases of the junction left unmatched. CDR1 SGHVS and CDR2 FNYEAQ come from the germline V gene. The CDR3 length is 17 residues. CDR3 sequence: CASSHRTDRGFSYEQYF. Here the CDR3 DNA reads TGTGCCAGCAGCCATCGCACGGACAGGGGGTTCTCCTACGAGCAGTACTTC.

The rearrangement joins TRBV28 to TRBJ1-1; TRBD1 agrees at 7 bases. CDR1 MDHEN and CDR2 SYDVKM come from the germline V gene. There are 14 residues in the CDR3. Losses at the gene ends were 5 bases for V and 3 bases for J; bases not matched to a gene: 6. CDR3 sequence (DNA): TGTGCCAGCAGTCCACTGACAGGGTACACTGAAGCTTTCTTT. Protein: CASSPLTGYTEAFF.

This sequence joins TRBV7-2 and TRBJ1-1; D uncertain. The CDR3 extends over 13 amino acids. The germline V and J ends were trimmed by 1 base and 8 bases, with 11 bases remaining between them. Germline CDR1 is SGHTA and CDR2 is FQGNSA. CDR3 region: CASSLGSTAEAFF. CDR3 coding DNA: TGTGCCAGCAGCTTAGGATCCACAGCCGAAGCTTTCTTT.

In this sample, this clone turned up a few times. The V gene is TRBV24-1, the J gene TRBJ2-2, with a possible D match to TRBD2 (7 bases). The CDR3 is 17 amino acids. The ends were cut back, 0 bases at V and 6 bases at J, with 16 bases in the middle. Germline V gene data show CDR1 as KGHDR and CDR2 as SFDVKD. The CDR3 is CATSDLFRGARAGELFF. The CDR3 nucleotides are TGTGCCACCAGTGATTTGTTTCGGGGGGCTAGGGCCGGGGAGCTGTTTTTT.

The J gene is TRBJ2-5, the V gene TRBV5-1, with 12 bases that match TRBD1. Germline CDR1 and CDR2: SGHRS and YFSETQ. V shed 4 bases, J shed 0 bases, and the junction held 4 bases outside the gene matches. CDR3 size: 16 residues. CDR3 sequence reads: CASSPGTGGYQETQYF. The CDR3 coding sequence is TGCGCCAGCAGCCCCGGGACAGGGGGCTACCAAGAGACCCAGTACTTC.